The TCR beta chain under discussion was sequenced for a study of T cell responses to AZD1222 COVID-19 vaccine. Study overall: Second-dose schedules of about 4 or about 12 weeks were combined.

The germline V gene encodes CDR1 LGHDT and CDR2 YNNKEL (reference sequence). The CDR3 sequence is 15 residues long. Trimming took 1 base from V and 2 from J, leaving 11 bases between them. TCRdb's copy holds only in-frame clones and misses some; the assay was immunoSEQ multiplex PCR. Here the sample spans 90,000 to 120,000 clones, 70% to 90% being singletons. Study-wide results and limits: Nearly half of spike-specific TCRs reportedly target variant regions that are unmutated in the B.1.351 and B.1.1.7 variants. Donors were mostly white British, more females; clonal diversity possibly underestimated. Just a handful of people given AZD1222 tested seropositive at baseline.

Concerning this clone: Its antigen remains unidentified.

The chain carries TRBV3-1 (or the pseudogene TRBV3-2) and TRBJ1-1, with D unresolved. This TCR was sampled from an adult in good health. The sample here was peripheral blood, taken on day 0 of AZD1222 vaccination. DNA of the CDR3: TGTGCCAGCAGCCAAGGGAGCGGGCATAACACTGAAGCTTTCTTT. Its protein product is CASSQGSGHNTEAFF.